This T cell receptor beta chain was identified during a study of blood T cell repertoires in COVID-19 (dated by TCRdb to 2019 to 2021). With regard to the full study: Samples from collaborators originated in the United States, Italy and Spain and spanned both the acute and convalescent phases of COVID-19. The prospective study material was composed of cDNA or gDNA derived from T cells, B-cell-depleted T cells, or PBMCs. Deeply sampled blood TCRbeta repertoires from subjects exposed to, actively infected with, or recovered from COVID-19 were included in the dataset. The repertoires were released in a freely available public database meant as a resource for research on the immune response to SARS-CoV-2. The samples were drawn from two sources: the first 160 participants of the ongoing ImmuneRACE study, and 1,254 subjects contributed by 6 global collaborators. Nearly every sample came with metadata listing a de-identified subject ID, COVID-19 status, age in years and sex. Where HLA class I and class II types were available, the types were taken from metadata supplied by the sample provider, not from assay-based typing. What the study reported, not specific to this receptor: The quantity of clinical and demographic metadata differed by source and by participant and was supplied without curation.

TCRbeta CDR3 regions were amplified from genomic DNA by means of the immunoSEQ Assay, a bias-controlled multiplex PCR. The paper's data handling went like this. Nucleated cell counts per sample were estimated from amplification of reference gene primers within the assay. Sequence reads were collapsed and filtered to measure the absolute abundance of every unique TCRbeta CDR3 rearrangement. For each sample, productive Simpson clonality was calculated as the square root of Simpson's diversity index over productive rearrangements. TCRdb's version of the immuneACCESS table is confined to in-frame rearrangements and falls short of the full clone set. An unresolved V gene accounts for under half of the shortfall where checked; the remainder is of unknown origin. V and J calls and clone size come straight from that table; D and trimming were deduced from the DNA. For this sample the table gives more than 200,000 clones, of which about 90% were detected only once. The top ten hold 3% to 4% of the sample.

The V end gives up 0 bases and the J end 8 bases, leaving 11 bases in the junction not matched to a gene. CDR1 SGHAT and CDR2 FQNNGV are derived from the germline V gene. The CDR3 runs 16 amino acids, cysteine and phenylalanine included. CDR3 DNA is the only sequence kept; it has 48 bases, read in frame from the first base. Participants in the prospective study were aged roughly 18 to 95 years, lived in 20 to 30 United States geographic areas, and enrolled through a virtual design. In the prospective study, cohorts were assigned on the basis of participant-reported clinical history obtained from a screening survey and a study questionnaire. In the prospective study, mobile phlebotomists collected whole blood, serum and a nasopharyngeal or oropharyngeal swab from each participant. Additional blood draws and questionnaires over a roughly two-month period could optionally be provided by prospective study participants. Before DNA extraction, prospective study blood samples were shipped either frozen or at room temperature.

Of note for this clone: Its antigen is not yet known. The record has no base qualities; no much larger clone is one base away.

The sequenced sample consisted of PBMCs or T cells enriched from blood (not recorded which). The chain links TRBV11-2 with TRBJ1-2; 8 central bases correspond to TRBD1. The TCR originated in a woman aged 25 to 39 with acute COVID-19. Here the CDR3 is given as CASSLDSRRTGRGYTF. The sequenced DNA is TGTGCCAGCAGCTTAGATAGTAGGCGGACAGGGAGAGGCTACACCTTC.